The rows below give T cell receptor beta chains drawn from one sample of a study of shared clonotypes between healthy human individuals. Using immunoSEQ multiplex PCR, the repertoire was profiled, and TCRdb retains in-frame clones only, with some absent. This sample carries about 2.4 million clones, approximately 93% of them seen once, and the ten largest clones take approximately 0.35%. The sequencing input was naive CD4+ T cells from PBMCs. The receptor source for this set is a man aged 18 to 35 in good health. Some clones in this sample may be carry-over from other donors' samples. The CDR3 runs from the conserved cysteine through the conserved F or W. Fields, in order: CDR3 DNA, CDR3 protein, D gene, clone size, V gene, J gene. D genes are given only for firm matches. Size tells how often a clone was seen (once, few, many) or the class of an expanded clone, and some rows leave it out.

DNA: TGTGCCAGCAGTGAAAGACGCTCTCTCGGGGCCAACGTCCTGACTTTC; CDR3: CASSERRSLGANVLTF; D: -; size: -; V: TRBV2; J: TRBJ2-6
DNA: TGCAGTGCTATTAAGAATCAGCCCCAGCATTTT; CDR3: CSAIKNQPQHF; D: -; size: -; V: TRBV20-1; J: TRBJ1-5
DNA: TGTGCCAGCGGGACAGGGCAAGAGACCCAGTACTTC; CDR3: CASGTGQETQYF; D: TRBD1; size: -; V: TRBV7-2; J: TRBJ2-5
DNA: TGTGCTAGTGGTTTGGGACAGGGGGCCGGCGGCTACACCTTC; CDR3: CASGLGQGAGGYTF; D: TRBD1; size: -; V: TRBV12-5; J: TRBJ1-2
DNA: TGTGCCACCCAAACGGAACTAGCGGGAGGTTCGGGTAGAGGCGGGGAGCTGTTTTTT; CDR3: CATQTELAGGSGRGGELFF; D: TRBD2; size: -; V: TRBV15; J: TRBJ2-2
DNA: TGCGCCAGCAGTGAGTGGGCGGGAGGGCCCTCGGGGGTTGATGAGCAGTTCTTC; CDR3: CASSEWAGGPSGVDEQFF; D: TRBD2; size: -; V: TRBV10-1; J: TRBJ2-1
DNA: TGTGCCAGCAGCTTTGACAGTGGTCCTTACAATGAGCAGTTCTTC; CDR3: CASSFDSGPYNEQFF; D: -; size: once; V: TRBV7-2; J: TRBJ2-1
DNA: TGCGCCAGCAGCCTAACGACTAGCGGGTCCTACAATGAGCAGTTCTTC; CDR3: CASSLTTSGSYNEQFF; D: TRBD2; size: -; V: TRBV5-1; J: TRBJ2-1
DNA: TGTGCCAGTAGTATGACACACCTCTTCGGAGAAAAACTGTTTTTT; CDR3: CASSMTHLFGEKLFF; D: -; size: -; V: TRBV19; J: TRBJ1-4
DNA: TGTGCCAGCAGCCCGCTCTACCGACAGGGAAAGTATTCGAACGGGGAGCTGTTTTTT; CDR3: CASSPLYRQGKYSNGELFF; D: TRBD1; size: -; V: TRBV7-6; J: TRBJ2-2
DNA: TGTGCCAGCAGCTCCTTGGACCTGGGGAGCAATCAGCCCCAGCATTTT; CDR3: CASSSLDLGSNQPQHF; D: -; size: -; V: TRBV7-9; J: TRBJ1-5
DNA: TGTGCCCTTAGAACCTATAGCGGGATCAACGAGCAGTACTTC; CDR3: CALRTYSGINEQYF; D: TRBD2; size: -; V: TRBV30; J: TRBJ2-7
DNA: TGTGCCAGCAGTTTCTTCGTGGTCAATGAGCAGTTCTTC; CDR3: CASSFFVVNEQFF; D: -; size: -; V: TRBV2; J: TRBJ2-1
DNA: TGTGCCAGCAGCTTAGGCCGGTTGGGGCTAATTCAGTACTTC; CDR3: CASSLGRLGLIQYF; D: -; size: -; V: TRBV5-6; J: TRBJ2-4
DNA: TGTGCCAGCAGCCGTGGGACAGACACAGATACGCAGTATTTT; CDR3: CASSRGTDTDTQYF; D: TRBD1; size: -; V: TRBV6-5; J: TRBJ2-3
DNA: TGTGCCTCAAAGGCACAGCGGGACAATGAGCAGTTCTTC; CDR3: CASKAQRDNEQFF; D: -; size: -; V: TRBV30; J: TRBJ2-1
DNA: TGTGCCAGCAGCTTAAGGGACATCGGCGGCTACACCTTC; CDR3: CASSLRDIGGYTF; D: -; size: once; V: TRBV11-2; J: TRBJ1-2
DNA: TGCGCCAGCAGCCCAGGACGGCAAATGAACACTGAAGCTTTCTTT; CDR3: CASSPGRQMNTEAFF; D: -; size: once; V: TRBV5-1; J: TRBJ1-1
DNA: TGTGCCAGCAGCCTTACCCCTTCTTCCACTTATAATTCACCCCTCCACTTT; CDR3: CASSLTPSSTYNSPLHF; D: -; size: -; V: TRBV7-9; J: TRBJ1-6
DNA: TGTGCCAGCAGCTTGAGGTTGTACGAGCAGTACTTC; CDR3: CASSLRLYEQYF; D: -; size: -; V: TRBV5-6; J: TRBJ2-7
DNA: TGTGCCAGCAGCTTAAGGGGCAGGGGCACTGAAGCTTTCTTT; CDR3: CASSLRGRGTEAFF; D: -; size: -; V: TRBV7-2; J: TRBJ1-1
DNA: TGTGCCAGCAGCTTATCGGCCGCCGTGCCCGAGCAGTACTTC; CDR3: CASSLSAAVPEQYF; D: -; size: -; V: TRBV7-9; J: TRBJ2-7
DNA: TGTGCCTGTAATATGGGGGCGCGTAGAGAGGGTAACTATGGCTACACCTTC; CDR3: CACNMGARREGNYGYTF; D: -; size: -; V: TRBV30; J: TRBJ1-2
DNA: TGTGCCAGTCTTAGGTCAGAGACCCAGTACTTC; CDR3: CASLRSETQYF; D: -; size: -; V: TRBV6-1; J: TRBJ2-5
DNA: TGCAGCGTCTTTAGGGTAGCGACTAACTATGGCTACACCTTC; CDR3: CSVFRVATNYGYTF; D: -; size: -; V: TRBV29-1; J: TRBJ1-2
DNA: TGTGCCAGCAGCCCCCCAGGGGATCCCGGGGAGCTGTTTTTT; CDR3: CASSPPGDPGELFF; D: -; size: -; V: TRBV7-3; J: TRBJ2-2
DNA: TGCGCCAGCAGTTGGGAATCCGGTGAGTTTGAGCAGTTCTTC; CDR3: CASSWESGEFEQFF; D: -; size: -; V: TRBV5-1; J: TRBJ2-1
DNA: TGTGCCAGCAGCGAACAGGGGGGAGACACTGAAGCTTTCTTT; CDR3: CASSEQGGDTEAFF; D: TRBD1; size: -; V: TRBV6-6; J: TRBJ1-1
DNA: TGTGCCAGTAGTATAAAGGCGGGAACTCCCTACAATGAGCAGTTCTTC; CDR3: CASSIKAGTPYNEQFF; D: -; size: -; V: TRBV19; J: TRBJ2-1
DNA: TGTGCCAGCAGCGTAGAGCCGACTCCACTTACGCAGTATTTT; CDR3: CASSVEPTPLTQYF; D: -; size: -; V: TRBV9; J: TRBJ2-3
DNA: TGTGCCAGCAGTGAGGTCCGGGGGGATTCACCCCTCCACTTT; CDR3: CASSEVRGDSPLHF; D: -; size: -; V: TRBV2; J: TRBJ1-6
DNA: TGCGCCAGCAGTTTGTCGGGTGCTGGGGCCAACGTCCTGACTTTC; CDR3: CASSLSGAGANVLTF; D: -; size: -; V: TRBV5-1; J: TRBJ2-6
DNA: TGCGCCAGCAGCGACCCACAGGGTTTAACAGATACGCAGTATTTT; CDR3: CASSDPQGLTDTQYF; D: -; size: -; V: TRBV5-1; J: TRBJ2-3
DNA: TGTGCCACCAGCCCGAGGGGAGGGACCAATCAGCCCCAGCATTTT; CDR3: CATSPRGGTNQPQHF; D: -; size: -; V: TRBV15; J: TRBJ1-5
DNA: TGTGCCAGCAAGGCCCAGTCTAGCACAGATACGCAGTATTTT; CDR3: CASKAQSSTDTQYF; D: -; size: once; V: TRBV5-4; J: TRBJ2-3
DNA: TGTGCCAGCAGCTTGGAAGGGAACAGGGGGCGCGGCTATGGCTACACCTTC; CDR3: CASSLEGNRGRGYGYTF; D: TRBD1; size: -; V: TRBV5-5; J: TRBJ1-2
DNA: TGTGCCAGCAGCCAAAACACTGGCCCCTACGAGCAGTACTTC; CDR3: CASSQNTGPYEQYF; D: -; size: few; V: TRBV14; J: TRBJ2-7
DNA: TGTGCCAGCACCCTACAGGTATCGACGAGCAATCAGCCCCAGCATTTT; CDR3: CASTLQVSTSNQPQHF; D: -; size: -; V: TRBV6-6; J: TRBJ1-5
DNA: TGTGCCAGCAGCCCCCAGGCCAATTCACCCCTCCACTTT; CDR3: CASSPQANSPLHF; D: -; size: -; V: TRBV27; J: TRBJ1-6
DNA: TGTGCCAGCAGCCAACGCTCCTATGGGGGTAACTATGGCTACACCTTC; CDR3: CASSQRSYGGNYGYTF; D: -; size: -; V: TRBV4-2; J: TRBJ1-2
DNA: TGTGCCAGCAGTTTAAGGGACGGACAGACCCAGTACTTC; CDR3: CASSLRDGQTQYF; D: -; size: -; V: TRBV6-5; J: TRBJ2-5
DNA: TGTGCCTGGAGACCACGGTGGCTAGCGGGCGTGGGTCTCACAGATACGCAGTATTTT; CDR3: CAWRPRWLAGVGLTDTQYF; D: TRBD2; size: once; V: TRBV30; J: TRBJ2-3
DNA: TGTGCCAGCAGCTTGGTTCTTGGGGAAAAACTGTTTTTT; CDR3: CASSLVLGEKLFF; D: -; size: -; V: TRBV5-4; J: TRBJ1-4
DNA: TGTGCCAGCAACAAAGCTTTTTCGACAGGTTATCAGCCCCAGCATTTT; CDR3: CASNKAFSTGYQPQHF; D: -; size: -; V: TRBV6-6; J: TRBJ1-5
DNA: TGTGCCTGGAGTGTCGGAATAAGCACAGATACGCAGTATTTT; CDR3: CAWSVGISTDTQYF; D: -; size: -; V: TRBV30; J: TRBJ2-3
DNA: TGCAGTGCTAGATCGAGGTTGGCTTTCTTT; CDR3: CSARSRLAFF; D: -; size: once; V: TRBV20-1; J: TRBJ1-1
DNA: TGTGCCAGCAACGGGGTAGGGGACACTGAAGCTTTCTTT; CDR3: CASNGVGDTEAFF; D: -; size: -; V: TRBV6-5; J: TRBJ1-1
DNA: TGTGCCAGCAGCTTCAATTGGGGGCAAGAGACCCAGTACTTC; CDR3: CASSFNWGQETQYF; D: -; size: -; V: TRBV11-2; J: TRBJ2-5
DNA: TGTGCCAGCAGCTTGGTCGCAGCGAACACCGGGGAGCTGTTTTTT; CDR3: CASSLVAANTGELFF; D: -; size: -; V: TRBV5-5; J: TRBJ2-2
DNA: TGCGCCAGCAGCTTGGGGACTAGCGGCACAGATACGCAGTATTTT; CDR3: CASSLGTSGTDTQYF; D: TRBD2; size: -; V: TRBV5-1; J: TRBJ2-3
DNA: TGTGCCAGCAGCCAGAGGTGGCCGGGTGAGCAGTTCTTC; CDR3: CASSQRWPGEQFF; D: -; size: -; V: TRBV4-2; J: TRBJ2-1
DNA: TGCGCCAGCAGCCAAGATCTTAACACAGGGAGATCACCCCTCCACTTT; CDR3: CASSQDLNTGRSPLHF; D: -; size: -; V: TRBV4-1; J: TRBJ1-6
DNA: TGTGCCAGCAGGACAGGACAGAACGATCAGCCCCAGCATTTT; CDR3: CASRTGQNDQPQHF; D: -; size: -; V: TRBV6-5; J: TRBJ1-5
DNA: TGCAGCGTTGCTTTCGAGACCCAGTACTTC; CDR3: CSVAFETQYF; D: -; size: -; V: TRBV29-1; J: TRBJ2-5
DNA: TGTGCCAGCAGTGAGGCAGGGGGGAGGACTGAAGCTTTCTTT; CDR3: CASSEAGGRTEAFF; D: TRBD1; size: -; V: TRBV6-4; J: TRBJ1-1
DNA: TGTGCCAGCAGCTCACCTCAGGGGCTAATGGGTGAAAAACTGTTTTTT; CDR3: CASSSPQGLMGEKLFF; D: -; size: -; V: TRBV7-9; J: TRBJ1-4
DNA: TGCAGCGGCCGGCGGGGGTACGAGCAGTACTTC; CDR3: CSGRRGYEQYF; D: TRBD2; size: once; V: TRBV29-1; J: TRBJ2-7
DNA: TGCGCCAGCAGCTTCGCCCCCAGGAACACTGAAGCTTTCTTT; CDR3: CASSFAPRNTEAFF; D: -; size: -; V: TRBV5-1; J: TRBJ1-1
DNA: TGTGCCAGCAGCTTATTGGGGACCCCCTCCTACGAGCAGTACTTC; CDR3: CASSLLGTPSYEQYF; D: -; size: -; V: TRBV11-1; J: TRBJ2-7
DNA: TGTGCCAGCAGCGCCAACGGAGCGGGAGTTGTCGGCCCAGATACGCAGTATTTT; CDR3: CASSANGAGVVGPDTQYF; D: TRBD2; size: -; V: TRBV6-4; J: TRBJ2-3